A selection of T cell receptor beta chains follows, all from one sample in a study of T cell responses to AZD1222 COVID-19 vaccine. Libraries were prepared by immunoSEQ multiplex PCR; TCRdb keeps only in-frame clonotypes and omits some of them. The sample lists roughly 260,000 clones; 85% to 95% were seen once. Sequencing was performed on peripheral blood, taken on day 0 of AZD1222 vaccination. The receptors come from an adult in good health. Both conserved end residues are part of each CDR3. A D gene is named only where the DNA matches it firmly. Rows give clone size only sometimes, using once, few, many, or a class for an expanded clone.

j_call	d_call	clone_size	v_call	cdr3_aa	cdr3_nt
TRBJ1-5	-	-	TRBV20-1	CSASQGYNQPQHF	TGCAGTGCTAGTCAGGGGTACAATCAGCCCCAGCATTTT
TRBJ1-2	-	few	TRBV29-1	CSVEDRSRANYGYTF	TGCAGCGTTGAAGATCGGAGCCGAGCTAACTATGGCTACACCTTC
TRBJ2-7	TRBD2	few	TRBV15	CATSTGLAGERQYF	TGTGCCACCAGCACGGGACTAGCGGGGGAAAGGCAGTACTTC
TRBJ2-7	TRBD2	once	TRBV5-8	CASSSGRVYEQYF	TGTGCCAGCAGCTCTGGGAGGGTGTACGAGCAGTACTTC
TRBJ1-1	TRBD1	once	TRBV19	CASSTGGSGTEAFF	TGTGCCAGTTCCACAGGGGGCAGTGGTACTGAAGCTTTCTTT
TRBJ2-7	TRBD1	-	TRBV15	CATSRDRGHYEQYF	TGTGCCACCAGCAGGGACAGGGGGCACTACGAGCAGTACTTC
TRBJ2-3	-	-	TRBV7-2	CASSYRPPDTQYF	TGTGCCAGCAGCTACCGCCCCCCCGATACGCAGTATTTT
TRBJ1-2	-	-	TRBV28	CASSHSWGGVGANYGYTF	TGTGCCAGCAGTCACTCCTGGGGGGGAGTGGGAGCTAACTATGGCTACACCTTC
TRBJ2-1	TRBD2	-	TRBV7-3	CASRQAGGPNNEQFF	TGTGCCAGCAGACAAGCGGGGGGGCCCAACAATGAGCAGTTCTTC
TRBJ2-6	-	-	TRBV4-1	CASSQDLKLGAPRANVLTF	TGCGCCAGCAGCCAAGATCTGAAACTGGGGGCCCCTAGGGCCAACGTCCTGACTTTC
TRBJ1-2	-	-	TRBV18	CASSPSLLGDYGYTF	TGTGCCAGCTCACCTTCGCTATTGGGGGACTATGGCTACACCTTC
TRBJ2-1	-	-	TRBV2	CASSPGPSSYNEQFF	TGTGCCAGCAGTCCCGGGCCCAGCTCCTACAATGAGCAGTTCTTC
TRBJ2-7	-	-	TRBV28	CASSLLYEQYF	TGTGCCAGCAGTTTACTCTACGAGCAGTACTTC
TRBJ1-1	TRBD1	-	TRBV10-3	CAISELGTDTEAFF	TGTGCCATCAGTGAGTTAGGGACAGACACTGAAGCTTTCTTT
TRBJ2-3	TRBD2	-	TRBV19	CASSMQLAGAADTQYF	TGTGCCAGTAGTATGCAACTAGCGGGAGCGGCAGATACGCAGTATTTT
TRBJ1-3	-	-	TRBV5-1	CASSPDSGSTIYF	TGCGCCAGCAGTCCCGACTCTGGAAGCACCATATATTTT
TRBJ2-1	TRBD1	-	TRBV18	CASSSGQGRMDNEQFF	TGTGCCAGCTCAAGCGGACAGGGGAGGATGGACAATGAGCAGTTCTTC
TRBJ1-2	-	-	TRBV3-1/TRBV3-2	CASSQASIYGYTF	TGTGCCAGCAGCCAGGCCTCGATCTATGGCTACACCTTC
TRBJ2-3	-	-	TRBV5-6	CASSLVEVPTDTQYF	TGTGCCAGCAGCTTGGTCGAGGTGCCCACAGATACGCAGTATTTT
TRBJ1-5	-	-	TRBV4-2	CASSQVSGLRNQPQHF	TGTGCCAGCAGCCAAGTTTCCGGGCTGAGGAATCAGCCCCAGCATTTT
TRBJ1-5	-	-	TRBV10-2	CASSYTSGNQPQHF	TGCGCCAGCAGCTACACCTCAGGGAATCAGCCCCAGCATTTT
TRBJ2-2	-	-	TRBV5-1	CASSLVQGGTGELFF	TGCGCCAGCAGCTTGGTGCAGGGAGGCACCGGGGAGCTGTTTTTT
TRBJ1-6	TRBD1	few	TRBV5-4	CASSLNRGNSPLHF	TGTGCCAGCAGCTTGAACAGGGGTAATTCACCCCTCCACTTT
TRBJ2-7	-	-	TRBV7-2	CASSSGTFYEQYF	TGTGCCAGCAGCTCCGGGACCTTCTACGAGCAGTACTTC
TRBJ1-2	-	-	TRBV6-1	CASSEFNSSPYGYTF	TGTGCCAGCAGTGAATTTAACAGCTCCCCATATGGCTACACCTTC
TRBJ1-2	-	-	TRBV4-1	CASSQLPRADYGYTF	TGCGCCAGCAGCCAACTCCCGCGGGCGGACTATGGCTACACCTTC
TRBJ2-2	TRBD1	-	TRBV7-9	CASRPPRPGQGSFGELFF	TGTGCCAGCAGGCCCCCCCGGCCGGGACAGGGATCCTTCGGGGAGCTGTTTTTT
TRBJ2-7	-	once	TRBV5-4	CASSSGPSSYEQYF	TGTGCCAGCAGCTCCGGACCGAGCTCCTACGAGCAGTACTTC
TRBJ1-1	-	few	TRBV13	CASSLGGAGAEAFF	TGTGCCAGCAGCTTAGGTGGGGCAGGGGCCGAAGCTTTCTTT
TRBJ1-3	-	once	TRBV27	CASGREENTIYF	TGTGCCAGCGGACGAGAGGAAAACACCATATATTTT
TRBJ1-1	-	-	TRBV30	CAWRSRNTEAFF	TGTGCCTGGAGATCCAGAAACACTGAAGCTTTCTTT
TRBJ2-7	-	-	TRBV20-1	CSADTSYEQYF	TGCAGTGCCGACACCTCCTACGAGCAGTACTTC
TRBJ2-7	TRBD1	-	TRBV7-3	CASSLLGQGVYEQYF	TGTGCCAGCAGCTTATTGGGACAGGGGGTCTACGAGCAGTACTTC
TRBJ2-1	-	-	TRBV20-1	CSASPLNRAGDIVDEQFF	TGCAGTGCTAGTCCCCTGAACAGGGCGGGGGACATAGTGGATGAGCAGTTCTTC
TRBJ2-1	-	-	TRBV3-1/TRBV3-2	CASSHGTGSRNEQFF	TGTGCCAGCAGCCACGGAACAGGGTCTCGGAATGAGCAGTTCTTC
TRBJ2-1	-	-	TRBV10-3	CAIRGGTEESSYNEQFF	TGTGCCATCAGGGGGGGCACGGAGGAAAGCTCCTACAATGAGCAGTTCTTC